This T cell receptor (beta chain) was profiled in a study of T-cell memory formation after mild COVID-19. Study at large: TCR clusters were mostly donor specific. Study findings and constraints: Certain responding clones were present in pre-infection memory, suggesting participation of cross-reactive memory. Researchers report contracting CD4+ clones mostly in CM and EM, with CD8+ clones in EMRA.

On this clonotype itself: The antigen remains unidentified.

The germline V and J ends were trimmed by 2 bases and 8 bases, with 15 bases remaining between them. Germline V lookup: CDR1 GTSNPN, CDR2 SVGIG (reference sequence). The CDR3 is made up of 13 amino acids. Constant-segment-primed 5'RACE gave TCR alpha and TCR beta cDNA libraries with sample barcodes and UMIs. Each CDR3 protein is one row after TCRdb ran MiXCR on the 5' RACE reads. The sample lists about 470,000 distinct CDR3 sequences; about 18% were seen once. The chain links TRBV30 to TRBJ1-2, with D uncertain. Input material: PBMCs or a T cell subset sorted from them (not recorded which). This TCR was recovered from an adult woman who had mild COVID-19 (a few samples of this study predate the infection). Cell type and time point are not known. CDR3 sequence reads: CAWSLAPAMGYTF. The DNA of the CDR3 is TGTGCCTGGAGTTTGGCCCCAGCAATGGGCTACACCTTC.